This TCR beta chain was sequenced during a study of cytotoxic CD8 clonotypes in ibrutinib-treated CLL. TCRdb's table, derived via immunoSEQ multiplex PCR, lists solely in-frame clones and lacks some. Among approximately 300,000 clones listed, 80% were seen once. V was cut by 3 bases and J by 3 bases, with 3 bases left in between. The germline V gene encodes CDR1 DFQATT and CDR2 SNEGSKA (reference sequence). The CDR3 consists of 10 residues. The sequenced sample was PBMCs, obtained before ibrutinib treatment. The gene calls are TRBV20-1 and TRBJ2-7; D gene uncertain. This TCR was recovered from a human donor with chronic lymphocytic leukemia. CDR3 sequence reads: CSASDYEQYF. For the CDR3, the DNA is TGCAGTGCTAGCGACTACGAGCAGTACTTC.